Listed below are T cell receptor beta chains from one sample, sequenced in a study of T-cell memory formation after mild COVID-19. MiXCR, run by TCRdb on the 5' RACE reads, gives a single entry per CDR3 protein. The data hold just under 150,000 distinct CDR3 sequences, with approximately 6% observed a single time. The specimen was PBMCs or a T cell subset sorted from them (not recorded which). These receptors all come from an adult woman who had mild COVID-19 (a few samples of this study predate the infection). Cell type and time point are not known. The CDR3 runs from the conserved cysteine through the conserved F or W. The D gene is left open where the match is weak. Rows give clone size only sometimes, using once, few, many, or a class for an expanded clone.

J gene,D gene,clone size,V gene,CDR3 length,CDR3 protein,CDR3 DNA
TRBJ2-2,TRBD1,.,TRBV18,15,CASSPGQPNTGELFF,TGTGCCAGCTCACCGGGACAGCCGAACACCGGGGAGCTGTTTTTT
TRBJ2-3,.,few,TRBV18,14,CASSPRKGTDTQYF,TGTGCCAGCTCACCGCGGAAGGGCACAGATACGCAGTATTTT
TRBJ2-3,.,.,TRBV23-1,14,CASSRAGPTDTQYF,TGCGCCAGCAGCCGAGCGGGTCCCACAGATACGCAGTATTTT
TRBJ2-2,.,many,TRBV7-9,12,CASSLGAGELFF,TGTGCCAGCAGCTTAGGGGCCGGGGAGCTGTTTTTT
TRBJ1-3,TRBD1,.,TRBV12-3/TRBV12-4,15,CASSSGGLSGNTIYF,TGTGCCAGCAGTTCAGGGGGCCTGTCTGGAAACACCATATATTTT
TRBJ2-2,TRBD2,few,TRBV3-1,18,CASSHDRRGGPNTGELFF,TGTGCCAGCAGCCACGATCGCCGCGGGGGGCCGAACACCGGGGAGCTGTTTTTT
TRBJ2-3,.,.,TRBV4-3,14,CASSQDRAGYTQYF,TGCGCCAGCAGCCAAGATCGGGCGGGTTATACGCAGTATTTT
TRBJ2-5,.,many,TRBV20-1,13,CSATLTTRETQYF,TGCAGTGCTACCCTGACTACTCGGGAGACCCAGTACTTC
TRBJ1-4,.,.,TRBV5-6,17,CASSLAIGAATNEKLFF,TGTGCCAGCAGCTTGGCCATCGGAGCAGCAACTAATGAAAAACTGTTTTTT
TRBJ2-1,TRBD2,few,TRBV7-9,16,CASSLRLAGERDEQFF,TGTGCCAGCAGCTTGAGGCTAGCGGGGGAAAGGGATGAGCAGTTCTTC
TRBJ2-3,.,few,TRBV19,15,CASSPKGIGTDTQYF,TGTGCCAGTAGTCCGAAGGGGATCGGGACAGATACGCAGTATTTT
TRBJ2-7,TRBD1,few,TRBV3-1,14,CASSLLSGGHEQYF,TGTGCCAGCAGCCTACTCTCAGGGGGACACGAGCAGTACTTC
TRBJ2-7,TRBD2,few,TRBV4-2,21,CASSPHPSWTSGRGAWDEQYF,TGTGCCAGCAGCCCCCACCCCTCTTGGACTAGCGGGAGGGGGGCGTGGGACGAGCAGTACTTC
TRBJ2-1,.,many,TRBV12-3/TRBV12-4,13,CASSPVLANEQFF,TGTGCCAGCAGTCCCGTTCTAGCGAATGAGCAGTTCTTC
TRBJ1-3,.,few,TRBV7-8,16,CASSLALGAYGNTIYF,TGTGCCAGCAGCTTAGCGTTGGGGGCGTATGGAAACACCATATATTTT
TRBJ1-1,.,.,TRBV5-1,13,CASTERIDTEAFF,TGCGCCAGCACCGAGCGCATCGACACTGAAGCTTTCTTT
TRBJ1-2,.,many,TRBV7-9,14,CASSQGGLIYGYTF,TGTGCCAGCAGCCAAGGGGGATTAATCTATGGCTACACCTTC
TRBJ2-3,TRBD1,.,TRBV9,18,CASSVGRTGYSGTDTQYF,TGTGCCAGCAGCGTAGGTCGGACAGGGTATTCTGGCACAGATACGCAGTATTTT
TRBJ1-5,.,.,TRBV12-3/TRBV12-4,14,CASKSEYSNQPQHF,TGTGCCAGCAAGAGTGAATATAGCAATCAGCCCCAGCATTTT
TRBJ1-5,.,few,TRBV12-5,16,CASGLGDGAWGQPQHF,TGTGCTAGTGGTTTGGGGGACGGGGCTTGGGGTCAGCCCCAGCATTTT
TRBJ1-5,.,many,TRBV18,15,CASSPGTPLNQPQHF,TGTGCCAGCTCACCAGGGACACCCCTTAATCAGCCCCAGCATTTT
TRBJ2-5,TRBD2,many,TRBV5-1,17,CASSLAGLAGGQETQYF,TGCGCCAGCAGCTTGGCCGGACTAGCGGGGGGGCAAGAGACCCAGTACTTC
TRBJ1-1,TRBD1,many,TRBV12-3/TRBV12-4,14,CASRRTGENTEAFF,TGTGCCAGCAGAAGGACAGGGGAGAACACTGAAGCTTTCTTT
TRBJ2-1,TRBD2,many,TRBV7-2,15,CASTIIAGANNEQFF,TGTGCCAGCACCATCATAGCGGGAGCAAACAATGAGCAGTTCTTC
TRBJ2-7,TRBD2,many,TRBV15,14,CATSKGTSFYEQYF,TGTGCCACCAGTAAAGGGACTAGCTTCTACGAGCAGTACTTC
TRBJ1-5,.,many,TRBV12-3/TRBV12-4,17,CASSIRASPNSNQPQHF,TGTGCCAGCAGTATTAGGGCGTCACCTAATAGCAATCAGCCCCAGCATTTT
TRBJ1-3,.,many,TRBV4-1,16,CASRKALDQSGNTIYF,TGCGCCAGCAGGAAAGCCCTGGATCAATCTGGAAACACCATATATTTT
TRBJ1-5,.,many,TRBV9,15,CASSSDSYSNQPQHF,TGTGCCAGCAGCTCAGACAGCTATAGCAATCAGCCCCAGCATTTT
TRBJ1-1,.,.,TRBV9,14,CASSVAIGASEAFF,TGTGCCAGCAGCGTAGCTATAGGGGCCTCTGAAGCTTTCTTT
TRBJ2-3,TRBD2,many,TRBV5-1,16,CASSFGGSGVTDTQYF,TGCGCCAGCAGCTTCGGGGGTAGCGGGGTCACAGATACGCAGTATTTT
TRBJ2-1,.,many,TRBV7-3,13,CASSLNGIDEQFF,TGTGCCAGCAGCTTGAACGGGATCGATGAGCAGTTCTTC
TRBJ2-1,TRBD2,many,TRBV4-2,15,CASSPLAGTYNEQFF,TGTGCCAGCAGCCCACTAGCGGGAACCTACAATGAGCAGTTCTTC
TRBJ2-2,.,many,TRBV12-3/TRBV12-4,14,CASSPGPSSGELFF,TGTGCCAGCAGTCCTGGCCCTAGCTCCGGGGAGCTGTTTTTT
TRBJ2-7,.,few,TRBV9,12,CASSSGAREQYF,TGTGCCAGCAGCTCGGGAGCTCGCGAGCAGTACTTC
TRBJ2-7,TRBD2,.,TRBV6-5,15,CASSQTSGRVYEQYF,TGTGCCAGCAGCCAGACTAGCGGGAGGGTCTACGAGCAGTACTTC
TRBJ2-6,.,.,TRBV5-1,14,CASTWGSGANVLTF,TGCGCCAGCACCTGGGGCTCTGGGGCCAACGTCCTGACTTTC
TRBJ2-5,.,many,TRBV20-1,9,CSVGETQYF,TGCAGTGTGGGGGAGACCCAGTACTTC
TRBJ2-3,TRBD2,.,TRBV6-5,17,CASSYSVVAGGTDTQYF,TGTGCCAGCAGTTACTCGGTGGTAGCGGGGGGAACAGATACGCAGTATTTT
TRBJ2-6,.,.,TRBV12-3/TRBV12-4,14,CASSLSAGANVLTF,TGTGCCAGCAGTTTGAGCGCTGGGGCCAACGTCCTGACTTTC
TRBJ2-1,.,many,TRBV11-2,14,CASGPSRGDNEQFF,TGTGCCAGCGGACCCAGCCGGGGAGACAATGAGCAGTTCTTC
TRBJ2-7,.,many,TRBV27,11,CASGLFYEQYF,TGTGCCAGCGGGCTTTTCTACGAGCAGTACTTC
TRBJ2-5,TRBD1,many,TRBV7-2,14,CASSRGQGWETQYF,TGTGCCAGCAGCCGGGGACAGGGTTGGGAGACCCAGTACTTC
TRBJ2-1,.,few,TRBV12-3/TRBV12-4,14,CASSLAGSFYEQFF,TGTGCCAGCAGTTTAGCGGGCAGTTTCTATGAGCAGTTCTTC
TRBJ2-7,TRBD1,.,TRBV7-8,14,CASSRQGTPYEQYF,TGTGCCAGCAGCAGACAGGGGACCCCCTACGAGCAGTACTTC
TRBJ2-4,.,.,TRBV24-1,13,CATSDPLSDIQYF,TGTGCCACCAGTGATCCGCTATCGGACATTCAGTACTTC
TRBJ1-5,.,many,TRBV6-1,14,CASSELDSNQPQHF,TGTGCCAGCAGTGAATTAGATAGCAATCAGCCCCAGCATTTT